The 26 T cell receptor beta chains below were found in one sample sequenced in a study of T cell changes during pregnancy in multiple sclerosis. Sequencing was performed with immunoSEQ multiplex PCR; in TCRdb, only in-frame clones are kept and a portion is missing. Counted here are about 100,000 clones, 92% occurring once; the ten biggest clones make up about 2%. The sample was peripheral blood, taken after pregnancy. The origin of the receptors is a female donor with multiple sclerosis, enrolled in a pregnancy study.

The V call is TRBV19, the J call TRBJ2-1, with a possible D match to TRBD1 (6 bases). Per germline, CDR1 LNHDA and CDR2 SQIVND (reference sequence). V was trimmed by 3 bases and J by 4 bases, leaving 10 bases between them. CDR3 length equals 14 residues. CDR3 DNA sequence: TGTGCCAGTAGTATTGGACAGCTTTACAATGAGCAGTTCTTC. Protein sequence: CASSIGQLYNEQFF.

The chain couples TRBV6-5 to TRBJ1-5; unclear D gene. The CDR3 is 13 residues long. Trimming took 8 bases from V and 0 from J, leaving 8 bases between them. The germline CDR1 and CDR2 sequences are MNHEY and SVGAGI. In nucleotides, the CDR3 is TGTGCCAGCTCCTACTATAGCAATCAGCCCCAGCATTTT. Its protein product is CASSYYSNQPQHF.

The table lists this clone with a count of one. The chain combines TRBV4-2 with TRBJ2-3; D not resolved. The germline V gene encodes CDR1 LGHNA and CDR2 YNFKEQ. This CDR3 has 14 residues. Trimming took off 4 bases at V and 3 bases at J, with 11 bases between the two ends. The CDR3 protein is CASSLSVDTDTQYF. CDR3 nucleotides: TGTGCCAGCAGCCTCTCGGTCGATACAGATACGCAGTATTTT.

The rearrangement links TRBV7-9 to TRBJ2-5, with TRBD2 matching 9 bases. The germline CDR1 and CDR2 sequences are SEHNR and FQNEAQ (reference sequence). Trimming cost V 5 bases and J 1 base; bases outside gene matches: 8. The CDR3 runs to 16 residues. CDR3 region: CASSVRLAEAQETQYF. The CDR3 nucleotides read TGTGCCAGCAGCGTCCGACTAGCGGAAGCCCAAGAGACCCAGTACTTC.

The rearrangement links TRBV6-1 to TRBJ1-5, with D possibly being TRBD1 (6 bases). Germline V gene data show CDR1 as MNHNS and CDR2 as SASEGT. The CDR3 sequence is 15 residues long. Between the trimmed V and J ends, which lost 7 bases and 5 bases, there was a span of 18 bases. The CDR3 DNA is TGTGCCAGCAATCCGTGGCTCTCAGGGGATCAGCCCCAGCATTTT. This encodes CASNPWLSGDQPQHF.

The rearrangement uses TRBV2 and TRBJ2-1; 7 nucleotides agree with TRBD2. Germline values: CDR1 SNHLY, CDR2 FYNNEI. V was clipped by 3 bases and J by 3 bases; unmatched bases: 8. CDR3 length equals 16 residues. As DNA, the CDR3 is TGTGCCAGCAGTGAGGAAACCGGACTAGTCTACAATGAGCAGTTCTTC. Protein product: CASSEETGLVYNEQFF.

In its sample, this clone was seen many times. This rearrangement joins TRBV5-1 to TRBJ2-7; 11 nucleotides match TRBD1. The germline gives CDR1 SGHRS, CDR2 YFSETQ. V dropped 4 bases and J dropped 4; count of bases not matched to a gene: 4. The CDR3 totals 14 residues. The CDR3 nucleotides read TGCGCCAGCAGCCCTGGGACAGGGGGGTACGAGCAGTACTTC. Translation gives CASSPGTGGYEQYF.

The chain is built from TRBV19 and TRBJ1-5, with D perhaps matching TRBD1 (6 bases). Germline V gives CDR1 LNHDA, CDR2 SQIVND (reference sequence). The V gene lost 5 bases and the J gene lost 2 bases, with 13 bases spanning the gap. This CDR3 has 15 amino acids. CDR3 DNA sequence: TGTGCCAGTAGTTTGGATGGGGGCGGCAATCAGCCCCAGCATTTT. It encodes CASSLDGGGNQPQHF. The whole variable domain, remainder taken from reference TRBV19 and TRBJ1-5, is DGGITQSPKYLFRKEGQNVTLSCEQNLNHDAMYWYRQDPGQGLRLIYYSQIVNDFQKGDIAEGYSVSREKKESFPLTVTSAQKNPTAFYLCASSLDGGGNQPQHFGDGTRLSIL.

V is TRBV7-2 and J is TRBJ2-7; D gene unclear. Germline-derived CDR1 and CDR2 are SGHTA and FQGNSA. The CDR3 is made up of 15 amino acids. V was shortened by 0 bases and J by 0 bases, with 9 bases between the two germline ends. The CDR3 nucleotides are TGTGCCAGCAGCTTAGCAACGGAGAGCTCCTACGAGCAGTACTTC. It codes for CASSLATESSYEQYF.

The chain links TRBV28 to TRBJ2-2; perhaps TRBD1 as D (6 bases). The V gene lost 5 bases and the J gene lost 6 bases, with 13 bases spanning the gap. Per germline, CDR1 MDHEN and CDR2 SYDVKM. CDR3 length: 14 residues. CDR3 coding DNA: TGTGCCAGCAGTCCACCCAAGGGGGCCGGGGAGCTGTTTTTT. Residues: CASSPPKGAGELFF. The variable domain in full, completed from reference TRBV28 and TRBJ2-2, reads DVKVTQSSRYLVKRTGEKVFLECVQDMDHENMFWYRQDPGLGLRLIYFSYDVKMKEKGDIPEGYSVSREKKERFSLILESASTNQTSMYLCASSPPKGAGELFFGEGSRLTVL.

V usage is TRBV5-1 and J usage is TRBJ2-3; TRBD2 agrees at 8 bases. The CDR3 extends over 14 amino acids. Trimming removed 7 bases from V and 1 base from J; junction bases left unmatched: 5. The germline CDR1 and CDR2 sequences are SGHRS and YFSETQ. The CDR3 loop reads CASARGGGTDTQYF. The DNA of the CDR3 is TGCGCCAGCGCTCGGGGGGGCGGCACAGATACGCAGTATTTT.

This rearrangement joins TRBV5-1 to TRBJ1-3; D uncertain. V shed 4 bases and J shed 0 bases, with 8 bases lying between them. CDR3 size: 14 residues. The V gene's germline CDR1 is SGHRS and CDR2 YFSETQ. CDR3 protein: CASSEAFSGNTIYF. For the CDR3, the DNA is TGCGCCAGCAGCGAGGCCTTCTCTGGAAACACCATATATTTT.

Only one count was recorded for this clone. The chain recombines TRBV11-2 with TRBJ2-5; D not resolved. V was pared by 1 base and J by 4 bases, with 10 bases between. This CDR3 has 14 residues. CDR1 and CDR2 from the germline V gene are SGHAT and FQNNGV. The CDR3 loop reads CASSLGYYSETQYF. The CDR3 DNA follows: TGTGCCAGCAGCTTAGGTTATTACTCAGAGACCCAGTACTTC. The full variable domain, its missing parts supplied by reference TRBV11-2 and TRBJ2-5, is EAGVAQSPRYKIIEKRQSVAFWCNPISGHATLYWYQQILGQGPKLLIQFQNNGVVDDSQLPKDRFSAERLKGVDSTLKIQPAKLEDSAVYLCASSLGYYSETQYFGPGTRLLVL.

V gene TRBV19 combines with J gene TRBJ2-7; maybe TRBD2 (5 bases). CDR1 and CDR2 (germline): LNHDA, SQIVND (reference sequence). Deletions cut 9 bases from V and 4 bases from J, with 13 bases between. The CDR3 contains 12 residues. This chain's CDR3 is CARDGRDYEQYF. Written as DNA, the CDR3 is TGTGCCAGGGACGGTCGGGATTACGAGCAGTACTTC. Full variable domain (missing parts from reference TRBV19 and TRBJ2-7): DGGITQSPKYLFRKEGQNVTLSCEQNLNHDAMYWYRQDPGQGLRLIYYSQIVNDFQKGDIAEGYSVSREKKESFPLTVTSAQKNPTAFYLCARDGRDYEQYFGPGTRLTVT.

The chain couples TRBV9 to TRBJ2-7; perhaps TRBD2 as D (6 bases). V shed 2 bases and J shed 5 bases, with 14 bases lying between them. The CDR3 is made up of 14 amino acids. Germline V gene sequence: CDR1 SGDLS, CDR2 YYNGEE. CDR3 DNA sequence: TGTGCCAGCAGCGTTGCCGGGGACTTCAACGAGCAGTACTTC. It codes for CASSVAGDFNEQYF.

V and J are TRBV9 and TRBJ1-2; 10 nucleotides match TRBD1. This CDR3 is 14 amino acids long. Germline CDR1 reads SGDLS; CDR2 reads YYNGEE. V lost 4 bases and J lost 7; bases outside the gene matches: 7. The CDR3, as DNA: TGTGCCAGCAGCCCTCCCGGACAGGGGGTTGGCTACACCTTC. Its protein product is CASSPPGQGVGYTF.

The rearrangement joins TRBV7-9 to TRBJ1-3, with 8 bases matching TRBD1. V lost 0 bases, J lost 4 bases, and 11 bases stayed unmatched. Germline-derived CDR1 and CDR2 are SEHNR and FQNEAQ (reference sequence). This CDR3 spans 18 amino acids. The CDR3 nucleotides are TGTGCCAGCAGCTTAGCGGGGACAGGACTCCCCGAAGGAAACACCATATATTTT. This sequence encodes CASSLAGTGLPEGNTIYF. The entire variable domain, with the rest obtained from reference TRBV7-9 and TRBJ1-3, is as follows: DTGVSQNPRHKITKRGQNVTFRCDPISEHNRLYWYRQTLGQGPEFLTYFQNEAQLEKSRLLSDRFSAERPKGSFSTLEIQRTEQGDSAMYLCASSLAGTGLPEGNTIYFGEGSWLTVV.

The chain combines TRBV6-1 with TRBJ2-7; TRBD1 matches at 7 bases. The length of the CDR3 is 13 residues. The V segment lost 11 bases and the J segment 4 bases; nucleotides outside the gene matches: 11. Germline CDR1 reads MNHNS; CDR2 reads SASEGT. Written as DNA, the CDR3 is TGTGCCTGTTCGACAGGGCCCTTTTACGAGCAGTACTTC. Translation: CACSTGPFYEQYF.

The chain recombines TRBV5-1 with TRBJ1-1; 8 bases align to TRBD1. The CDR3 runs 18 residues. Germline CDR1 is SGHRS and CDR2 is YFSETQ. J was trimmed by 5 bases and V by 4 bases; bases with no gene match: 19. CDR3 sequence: CASSTSAGGLVGRTEAFF. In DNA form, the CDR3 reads TGCGCCAGCAGCACCTCAGCAGGGGGCCTGGTAGGTAGGACTGAAGCTTTCTTT. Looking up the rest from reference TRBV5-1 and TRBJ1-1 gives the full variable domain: KAGVTQTPRYLIKTRGQQVTLSCSPISGHRSVSWYQQTPGQGLQFLFEYFSETQRNKGNFPGRFSGRQFSNSRSEMNVSTLELGDSALYLCASSTSAGGLVGRTEAFFGQGTRLTVV.

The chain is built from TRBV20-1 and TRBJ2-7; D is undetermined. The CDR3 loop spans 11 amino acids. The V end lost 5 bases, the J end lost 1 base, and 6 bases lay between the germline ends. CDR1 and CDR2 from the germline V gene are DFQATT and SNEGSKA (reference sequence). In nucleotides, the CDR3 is TGCAGTGCTGAGAGGTCCTACGAGCAGTACTTC. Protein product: CSAERSYEQYF.

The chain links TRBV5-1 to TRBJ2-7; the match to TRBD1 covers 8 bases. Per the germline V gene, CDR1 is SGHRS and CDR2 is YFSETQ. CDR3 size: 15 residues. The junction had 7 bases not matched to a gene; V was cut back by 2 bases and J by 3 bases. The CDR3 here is CASSFGRGQYYEQYF. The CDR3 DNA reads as TGCGCCAGCAGCTTCGGCAGGGGGCAATACTACGAGCAGTACTTC.

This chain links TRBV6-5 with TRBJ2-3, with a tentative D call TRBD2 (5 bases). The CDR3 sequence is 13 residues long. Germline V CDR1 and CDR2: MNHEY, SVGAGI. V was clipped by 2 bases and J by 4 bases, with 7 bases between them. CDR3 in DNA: TGTGCCAGCAGTTACAGCGGAGCAGATACGCAGTATTTT. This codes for CASSYSGADTQYF.

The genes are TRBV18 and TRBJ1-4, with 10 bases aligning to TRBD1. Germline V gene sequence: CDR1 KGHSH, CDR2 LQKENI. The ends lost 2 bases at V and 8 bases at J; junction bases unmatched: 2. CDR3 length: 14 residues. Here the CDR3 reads CASSPGTGDEKLFF. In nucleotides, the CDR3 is TGTGCCAGCTCACCAGGGACAGGGGACGAAAAACTGTTTTTT.

DNA for the CDR3: TGCGCCAGCAGCCCCGGACAGGGGATTGTGCAGTACTTC. It translates to CASSPGQGIVQYF. V usage is TRBV5-1 and J usage is TRBJ2-7; 9 nucleotides line up with TRBD1. The ends lost 4 bases at V and 9 bases at J; junction bases unmatched: 8. The CDR3 covers 13 residues. Germline V gene lookup returns CDR1 SGHRS and CDR2 YFSETQ.

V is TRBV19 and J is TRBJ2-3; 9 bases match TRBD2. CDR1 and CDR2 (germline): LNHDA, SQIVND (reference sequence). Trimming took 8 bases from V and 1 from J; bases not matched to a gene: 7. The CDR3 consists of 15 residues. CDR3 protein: CASLSTSGRTDTQYF. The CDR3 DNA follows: TGTGCCAGTCTTTCGACTAGCGGCCGCACAGATACGCAGTATTTT.

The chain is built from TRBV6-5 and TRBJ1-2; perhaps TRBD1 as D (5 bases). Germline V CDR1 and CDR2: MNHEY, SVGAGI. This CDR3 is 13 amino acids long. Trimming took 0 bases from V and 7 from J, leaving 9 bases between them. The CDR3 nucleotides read TGTGCCAGCAGTTACTCCAGGGCCAGTGGCTACACCTTC. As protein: CASSYSRASGYTF.